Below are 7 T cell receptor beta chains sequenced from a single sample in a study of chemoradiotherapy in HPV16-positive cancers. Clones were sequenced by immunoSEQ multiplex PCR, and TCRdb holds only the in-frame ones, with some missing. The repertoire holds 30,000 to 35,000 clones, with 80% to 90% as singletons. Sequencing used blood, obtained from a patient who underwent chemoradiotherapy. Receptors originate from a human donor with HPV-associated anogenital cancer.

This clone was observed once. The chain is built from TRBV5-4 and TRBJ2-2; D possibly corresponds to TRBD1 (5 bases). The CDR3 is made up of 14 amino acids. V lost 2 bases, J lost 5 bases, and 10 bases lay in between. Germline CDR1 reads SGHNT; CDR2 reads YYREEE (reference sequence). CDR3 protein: CASSFIGDTGELFF. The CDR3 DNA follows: TGTGCCAGCAGCTTTATAGGGGATACCGGGGAGCTGTTTTTT.

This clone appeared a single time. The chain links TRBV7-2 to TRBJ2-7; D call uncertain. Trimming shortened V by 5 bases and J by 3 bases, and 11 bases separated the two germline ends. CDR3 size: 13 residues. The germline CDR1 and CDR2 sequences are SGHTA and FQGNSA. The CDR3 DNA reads TGTGCCAGCAGCCTTCCCTTTGGCTACGAGCAGTACTTC. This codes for CASSLPFGYEQYF.

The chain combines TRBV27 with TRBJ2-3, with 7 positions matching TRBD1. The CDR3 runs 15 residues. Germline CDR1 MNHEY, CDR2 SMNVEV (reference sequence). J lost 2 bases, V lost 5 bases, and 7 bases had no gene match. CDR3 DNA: TGTGCCAGCAGTCCTCTGACAGGGAACACAGATACGCAGTATTTT. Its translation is CASSPLTGNTDTQYF.

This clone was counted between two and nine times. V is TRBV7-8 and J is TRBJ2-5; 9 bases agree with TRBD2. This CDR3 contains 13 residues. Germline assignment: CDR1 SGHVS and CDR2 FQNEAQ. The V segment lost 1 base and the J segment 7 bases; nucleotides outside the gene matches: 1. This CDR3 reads CASSLVRGGTQYF. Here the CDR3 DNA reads TGTGCCAGCAGCTTAGTGCGGGGGGGGACCCAGTACTTC. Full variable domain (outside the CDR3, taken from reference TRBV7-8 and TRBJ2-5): GAGVSQSPRYKVAKRGQDVALRCDPISGHVSLFWYQQALGQGPEFLTYFQNEAQLDKSGLPSDRFFAERPEGSVSTLKIQRTQQEDSAVYLCASSLVRGGTQYFGPGTRLLVL.

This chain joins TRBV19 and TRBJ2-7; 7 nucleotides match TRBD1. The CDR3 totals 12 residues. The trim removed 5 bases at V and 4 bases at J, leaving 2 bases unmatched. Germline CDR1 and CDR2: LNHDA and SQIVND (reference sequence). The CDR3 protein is CASSHRGYEQYF. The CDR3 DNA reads TGTGCCAGTAGTCACAGGGGTTACGAGCAGTACTTC.

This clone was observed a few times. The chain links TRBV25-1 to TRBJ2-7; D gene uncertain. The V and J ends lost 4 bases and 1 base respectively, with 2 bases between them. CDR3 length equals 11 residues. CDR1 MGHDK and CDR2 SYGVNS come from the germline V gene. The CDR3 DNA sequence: TGTGCCAGCAGTGGGTCCTACGAGCAGTACTTC. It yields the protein CASSGSYEQYF.

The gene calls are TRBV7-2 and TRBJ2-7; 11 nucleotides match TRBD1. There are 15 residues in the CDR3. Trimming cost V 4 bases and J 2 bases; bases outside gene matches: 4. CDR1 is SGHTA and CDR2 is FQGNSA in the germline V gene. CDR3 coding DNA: TGTGCCAGCAGCTACCGGGACAGGGGGACCTACGAGCAGTACTTC. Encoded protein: CASSYRDRGTYEQYF.